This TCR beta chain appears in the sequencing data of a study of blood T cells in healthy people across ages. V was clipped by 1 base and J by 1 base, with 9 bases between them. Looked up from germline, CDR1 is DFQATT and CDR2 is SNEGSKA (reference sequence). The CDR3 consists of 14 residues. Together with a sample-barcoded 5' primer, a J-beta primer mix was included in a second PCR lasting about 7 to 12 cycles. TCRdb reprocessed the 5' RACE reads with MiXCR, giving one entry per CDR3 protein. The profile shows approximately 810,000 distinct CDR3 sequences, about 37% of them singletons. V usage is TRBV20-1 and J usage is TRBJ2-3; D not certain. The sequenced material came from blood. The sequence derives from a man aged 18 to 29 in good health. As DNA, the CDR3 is TGCAGTGCTAGAGGGCCGGAAGGCACAGATACGCAGTATTTT. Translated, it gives CSARGPEGTDTQYF.